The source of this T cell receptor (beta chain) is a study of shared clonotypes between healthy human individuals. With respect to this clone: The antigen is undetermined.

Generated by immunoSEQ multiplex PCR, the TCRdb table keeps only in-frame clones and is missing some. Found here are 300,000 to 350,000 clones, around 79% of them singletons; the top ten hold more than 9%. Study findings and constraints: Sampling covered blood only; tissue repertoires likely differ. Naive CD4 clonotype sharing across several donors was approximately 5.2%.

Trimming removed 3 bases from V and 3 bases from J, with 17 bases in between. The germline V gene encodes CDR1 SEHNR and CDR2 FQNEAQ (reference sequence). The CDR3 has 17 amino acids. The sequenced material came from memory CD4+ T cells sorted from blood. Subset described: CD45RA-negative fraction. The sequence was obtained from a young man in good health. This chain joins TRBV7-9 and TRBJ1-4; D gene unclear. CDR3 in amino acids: CASSLSRSRASNEKLFF. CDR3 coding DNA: TGTGCCAGCAGCTTGAGCCGTTCCCGGGCTTCTAATGAAAAACTGTTTTTT.